The present T cell receptor beta chain was sequenced within a study of blood T cells in healthy people across ages. V was trimmed by 2 bases and J by 0 bases, leaving 14 bases between them. CDR1 SGHTA and CDR2 FQGNSA come from the germline V gene. CDR3 length: 17 residues. The use of a sample-barcoded 5' primer and a J-beta primer mix characterized a second PCR of roughly 6 to 11 cycles. TCRdb itself ran the 5' RACE reads through MiXCR, one entry per CDR3 protein. This table has approximately 780,000 distinct CDR3 sequences, roughly 26% appearing once. The sample providers were healthy Caucasian people from Russia, aged about 6 to 100. These data also featured in a second study, about T cells of mothers and their children. That work adds: Added by the second PCR's M1S primer were sample barcodes and 2-4 random nucleotides.

Sequencing input: blood. The receptor comes from a boy younger than 18 in good health. V and J are TRBV7-2 and TRBJ2-1; D is unresolved. DNA for the CDR3: TGTGCCAGCAGCTTACCCTCGAGGCGGCACTCCTACAATGAGCAGTTCTTC. Amino acids: CASSLPSRRHSYNEQFF.